Listed here are 21 T cell receptor beta chains from one sample, sequenced in a study of T cell responses to AZD1222 COVID-19 vaccine. Clones were read by immunoSEQ multiplex PCR, and TCRdb kept only the in-frame ones, dropping some. The sample lists 85,000 to 130,000 clones; roughly 93% were seen once. The sequencing used peripheral blood, collected on day 0 of AZD1222 vaccination. The source of these receptors is an adult in good health.

This chain uses TRBV4-1 with TRBJ2-5; D is possibly TRBD2 (6 bases). Between the trimmed V and J ends, which lost 1 base and 5 bases, there was a span of 17 bases. Per germline, CDR1 MGHRA and CDR2 YSYEKL. The CDR3 has 16 amino acids. This CDR3 reads CASSQGDGTEGETQYF. In DNA, the CDR3 is TGCGCCAGCAGCCAAGGGGACGGGACTGAGGGGGAGACCCAGTACTTC.

This clone was seen only once. The J gene is TRBJ2-6, the V gene TRBV7-2; either TRBD1 or TRBD2 may supply D (5 bases each). The CDR3 has 16 residues. The ends were cut back, 7 bases at V and 2 bases at J, with 15 bases in the middle. CDR1 is SGHTA and CDR2 is FQGNSA in the germline V gene. The DNA of the CDR3 is TGTGCCAGCACGGGGCGAACGATCACTGGGGCCAACGTCCTGACTTTC. It encodes CASTGRTITGANVLTF.

The genes are TRBV2 and TRBJ2-7; TRBD1 matches 11 bases. This CDR3 contains 13 residues. Trimming removed 4 bases from V and 5 bases from J; junction bases left unmatched: 1. Germline V gives CDR1 SNHLY, CDR2 FYNNEI. The CDR3 spells CASSGGQGDEQYF. In DNA, the CDR3 is TGTGCCAGCAGTGGGGGACAGGGGGACGAGCAGTACTTC. The variable domain in full, with the rest retrieved from reference TRBV2 and TRBJ2-7, is EPEVTQTPSHQVTQMGQEVILRCVPISNHLYFYWYRQILGQKVEFLVSFYNNEISEKSEIFDDQFSVERPDGSNFTLKIRSTKLEDSAMYFCASSGGQGDEQYFGPGTRLTVT.

The chain recombines TRBV2 with TRBJ2-1, with 8 nucleotides matching TRBD1. Per germline, CDR1 SNHLY and CDR2 FYNNEI. With V trimmed by 8 bases and J by 4 bases, 7 bases remained unmatched. This CDR3 comprises 14 residues. CDR3 loop: CASGPGTGYNEQFF. CDR3 sequence (DNA): TGTGCCAGCGGCCCCGGGACAGGATACAATGAGCAGTTCTTC.

V gene TRBV5-1 combines with J gene TRBJ2-7; D unresolved. V shed 0 bases and J shed 0 bases, with 22 bases lying between them. This CDR3 has 19 amino acids. Per the germline V gene, CDR1 is SGHRS and CDR2 is YFSETQ. CDR3 sequence: CASSLGRASRTLSSYEQYF. The DNA for the CDR3 is TGCGCCAGCAGCTTGGGAAGGGCGAGTAGGACCCTGAGCTCCTACGAGCAGTACTTC. Complete variable domain (other parts from reference TRBV5-1 and TRBJ2-7): KAGVTQTPRYLIKTRGQQVTLSCSPISGHRSVSWYQQTPGQGLQFLFEYFSETQRNKGNFPGRFSGRQFSNSRSEMNVSTLELGDSALYLCASSLGRASRTLSSYEQYFGPGTRLTVT.

The chain employs TRBV18 and TRBJ2-7; a weak D match, TRBD1 (6 bases). The V gene lost 4 bases and the J gene lost 5 bases, with 6 bases spanning the gap. Germline V gene lookup returns CDR1 KGHSH and CDR2 LQKENI. The CDR3 spans 11 residues. This chain's CDR3 is CASSQGDEQYF. CDR3 nucleotide sequence: TGTGCCAGCTCACAGGGGGACGAGCAGTACTTC.

V and J are TRBV7-9 and TRBJ2-5; the D gene is possibly TRBD1 (6 bases). Germline V CDR1 and CDR2: SEHNR, FQNEAQ (reference sequence). V gave up 5 bases and J gave up 1 base, with 14 bases separating them. The CDR3 is made up of 15 amino acids. CDR3 in amino acids: CASSPMLDSQETQYF. The CDR3 DNA reads as TGTGCCAGCAGCCCGATGTTGGACAGCCAAGAGACCCAGTACTTC. The full variable domain, rest sourced from reference TRBV7-9 and TRBJ2-5, is DTGVSQNPRHKITKRGQNVTFRCDPISEHNRLYWYRQTLGQGPEFLTYFQNEAQLEKSRLLSDRFSAERPKGSFSTLEIQRTEQGDSAMYLCASSPMLDSQETQYFGPGTRLLVL.

This chain connects TRBV7-8 to TRBJ1-6; 9 bases are shared with TRBD1. This CDR3 region has 14 residues. After removal of 5 bases from V and 9 bases from J, the junction contained 5 bases not matched to a gene. Germline loops: CDR1 SGHVS, CDR2 FQNEAQ. For the CDR3, the DNA is TGTGCCAGCAGCCGCGGACAGGGGAGTTCACCCCTCCACTTT. This gives the protein CASSRGQGSSPLHF.

The rearrangement links TRBV5-5 to TRBJ2-7; unclear D gene. V was pared by 4 bases and J by 3 bases, with 8 bases between. Per germline, CDR1 SGHKS and CDR2 YYEKEE (reference sequence). This CDR3 region has 12 residues. CDR3 residues: CASSKNYYEQYF. In DNA form, the CDR3 reads TGTGCCAGCAGCAAAAACTACTACGAGCAGTACTTC.

The rearrangement links TRBV11-3 to TRBJ1-2, with 8 bases matching TRBD1. The J segment lost 0 bases and the V segment lost 3 bases, leaving 6 bases of the junction unmatched. The CDR3 spans 16 residues. Germline V gene lookup returns CDR1 SGHNT and CDR2 YENEEA. The CDR3 nucleotides are TGTGCCAGCAGCTTCCGGGACAGGCCATCTAACTATGGCTACACCTTC. This codes for CASSFRDRPSNYGYTF.

The V call is TRBV28, the J call TRBJ2-7; TRBD2 agrees at 8 bases. V dropped 6 bases and J dropped 1; count of bases not matched to a gene: 5. The CDR3 spans 14 residues. Germline loops: CDR1 MDHEN, CDR2 SYDVKM. The CDR3 DNA reads TGTGCCAGCAGACCAGCGGGAGTGTCCTACGAGCAGTACTTC. This codes for CASRPAGVSYEQYF.

The chain carries TRBV15 and TRBJ2-1, with D unclear. Germline-derived CDR1 and CDR2 are LNHNV and YYDKDF (reference sequence). V was pared by 0 bases and J by 6 bases, with 12 bases between. This CDR3 has 15 residues. This CDR3 reads CATSREGSPINEQFF. The CDR3 DNA reads TGTGCCACCAGCAGAGAGGGCAGCCCTATCAATGAGCAGTTCTTC. The entire variable domain, with the rest obtained from reference TRBV15 and TRBJ2-1, is as follows: DAMVIQNPRYQVTQFGKPVTLSCSQTLNHNVMYWYQQKSSQAPKLLFHYYDKDFNNEADTPDNFQSRRPNTSFCFLDIRSPGLGDTAMYLCATSREGSPINEQFFGPGTRLTVL.

In DNA form, the CDR3 reads TGTGCCAGCAGCCAAGAGGGCAGTAATGAAAAACTGTTTTTT. As protein: CASSQEGSNEKLFF. The chain employs TRBV4-2 and TRBJ1-4; D uncertain. The CDR3 loop spans 14 amino acids. V lost 0 bases, J lost 4 bases, and 6 bases lay in between. Germline-derived CDR1 and CDR2 are LGHNA and YNFKEQ.

The V gene is TRBV12-3 or TRBV12-4, the J gene TRBJ2-7, with 8 bases aligning to TRBD1. This CDR3 has 13 residues. V trimming: 7 bases; J trimming: 2 bases; junction bases outside the gene matches: 4. The CDR3 sequence: CASTQGATYEQYF. CDR3 DNA: TGTGCCAGCACCCAGGGGGCCACCTACGAGCAGTACTTC.

The V gene is TRBV6-2 or TRBV6-3, the J gene TRBJ1-2; D uncertain. The length of the CDR3 is 13 residues. The V end was cut by 5 bases, the J end by 8 bases, with 15 bases between. Germline V gene lookup returns CDR1 MNHEY and CDR2 SVGEGT. The CDR3 DNA is TGTGCCAGCAGTCTTGTCCGCGGGAGGGGCTACACCTTC. It translates to CASSLVRGRGYTF.

V usage is TRBV19 and J usage is TRBJ1-3; 10 bases are a match to TRBD1. The CDR3 totals 17 residues. Trimming removed 5 bases from V and 3 bases from J; junction bases left unmatched: 10. Germline CDR1 is LNHDA and CDR2 is SQIVND (reference sequence). The CDR3 DNA sequence: TGTGCCAGTAGTCAAGGGCCGGGACAGGGGTTTGGAAACACCATATATTTT. Protein product: CASSQGPGQGFGNTIYF.

The chain employs TRBV2 and TRBJ2-7; D remains unclear. CDR3 size: 14 residues. Germline-derived CDR1 and CDR2 are SNHLY and FYNNEI. The V end lost 3 bases, the J end lost 2 bases, and 11 bases lay between the germline ends. The CDR3 region has the DNA TGTGCCAGCAGTGAGTGGGCAGGTCCCTACGAGCAGTACTTC. Translation: CASSEWAGPYEQYF.

The chain recombines TRBV5-4 with TRBJ2-7; D is possibly TRBD1 or TRBD2 (5 bases each). The V end lost 3 bases, the J end lost 2 bases, and 15 bases lay between the germline ends. The CDR3 is 15 residues long. Germline V gene sequence: CDR1 SGHNT, CDR2 YYREEE (reference sequence). The CDR3 region is CASSSPRDGAYEQYF. DNA of the CDR3: TGTGCCAGCAGCTCCCCCCGGGACGGAGCCTACGAGCAGTACTTC.

In its sample, this clone was seen once. The J gene is TRBJ2-1, the V gene TRBV10-3; 7 bases are a match to TRBD2. The CDR3 loop spans 13 amino acids. Looked up from germline, CDR1 is ENHRY and CDR2 is SYGVKD. V trimming: 7 bases; J trimming: 2 bases; junction bases outside the gene matches: 2. The chain's CDR3 is CAINSGAYNEQFF. In nucleotides, the CDR3 is TGTGCCATCAACAGCGGGGCCTACAATGAGCAGTTCTTC.

The CDR3 DNA follows: TGTGCCAGCTCTAAGGCCGGGGGACGGGAGACTGAAGCTTTCTTT. It encodes CASSKAGGRETEAFF. The chain has TRBV18 and TRBJ1-1; D possibly corresponds to TRBD1 (5 bases). The CDR3 totals 15 residues. CDR1 KGHSH and CDR2 LQKENI come from the germline V gene. The ends were cut back, 6 bases at V and 5 bases at J, with 19 bases in the middle.

The V gene is TRBV19, the J gene TRBJ2-2; D call uncertain. V gave up 0 bases and J gave up 4 bases, with 6 bases separating them. CDR1 and CDR2 from the germline V gene are LNHDA and SQIVND (reference sequence). The CDR3 runs 14 residues. CDR3 in amino acids: CASSIERFTGELFF. CDR3 bases: TGTGCCAGTAGTATAGAGAGGTTCACCGGGGAGCTGTTTTTT. Full variable domain (remainder filled in from reference TRBV19 and TRBJ2-2): DGGITQSPKYLFRKEGQNVTLSCEQNLNHDAMYWYRQDPGQGLRLIYYSQIVNDFQKGDIAEGYSVSREKKESFPLTVTSAQKNPTAFYLCASSIERFTGELFFGEGSRLTVL.